Below, 9 T cell receptor beta chains from the same sample are listed, as sequenced in a study of cytomegalovirus exposure and HLA in healthy donors. 60 Vbeta and 13 Jbeta primers were used in PCR. Libraries were prepared by immunoSEQ multiplex PCR; TCRdb keeps only in-frame clonotypes and omits some of them. The sample includes tens of thousands of clones, more than 65% of them seen just once. The sequenced sample consisted of PBMCs. The receptors come from a girl aged 2-10 years in good health and CMV-seropositive.

The chain has TRBV7-2 and TRBJ1-1; TRBD1 matches at 8 bases. This CDR3 region has 13 residues. From germline, CDR1 is SGHTA and CDR2 FQGNSA. The ends lost 5 bases at V and 3 bases at J; junction bases unmatched: 2. CDR3: CASSEDRDTEAFF. The CDR3 DNA sequence: TGTGCCAGCAGCGAGGACAGGGACACTGAAGCTTTCTTT.

This rearrangement joins TRBV7-2 to TRBJ1-2, with 7 bases matching TRBD1. Germline V lookup: CDR1 SGHTA, CDR2 FQGNSA. The CDR3 consists of 15 residues. V dropped 3 bases and J dropped 6; count of bases not matched to a gene: 10. CDR3 residues: CASSFPGQRLNGYTF. The CDR3 bases are TGTGCCAGCAGCTTTCCGGGACAGCGCCTAAATGGCTACACCTTC.

The J gene is TRBJ1-6, the V gene TRBV4-1, with D unresolved. Germline CDR1 and CDR2: MGHRA and YSYEKL. The CDR3 extends over 17 amino acids. With 0 bases removed from V and 7 bases from J, the gap between germline ends came to 16 bases. The DNA of the CDR3 is TGCGCCAGCAGCCAAGACGGTTACGTGAGCTCAAATTCACCCCTCCACTTT. This sequence encodes CASSQDGYVSSNSPLHF.

The chain carries TRBV19 and TRBJ2-3; TRBD2 is a possible D gene (6 bases). Germline CDR1 LNHDA, CDR2 SQIVND (reference sequence). The CDR3 runs to 15 residues. V was clipped by 2 bases and J by 2 bases, with 11 bases between them. The CDR3: CASSIWRADTDTQYF. The CDR3 bases are TGTGCCAGTAGTATATGGAGGGCCGACACAGATACGCAGTATTTT.

CDR3 residues: CASSLRVADSPLHF. In DNA, the CDR3 is TGCGCCAGCAGCTTGCGAGTTGCGGATTCACCCCTCCACTTT. J is TRBJ1-6 and V is TRBV5-1; D uncertain. Trimming cost V 1 base and J 8 bases, with 10 bases left between them. Germline V CDR1 and CDR2: SGHRS, YFSETQ. The CDR3 sequence is 14 residues long. Full variable domain (remainder filled in from reference TRBV5-1 and TRBJ1-6): KAGVTQTPRYLIKTRGQQVTLSCSPISGHRSVSWYQQTPGQGLQFLFEYFSETQRNKGNFPGRFSGRQFSNSRSEMNVSTLELGDSALYLCASSLRVADSPLHFGNGTRLTVT.

The chain couples TRBV11-3 to TRBJ1-1; D gene unclear. The CDR3 sequence is 15 residues long. V was clipped by 5 bases and J by 1 base, with 14 bases between them. Germline V gene lookup returns CDR1 SGHNT and CDR2 YENEEA. The CDR3 reads CASSIGGLSNTEAFF. CDR3 DNA sequence: TGTGCCAGCAGCATCGGAGGGCTCTCGAACACTGAAGCTTTCTTT.

This clone was picked up a small number of times. The rearrangement links TRBV4-1 to TRBJ2-7; TRBD2 matches 8 bases. The CDR3 extends over 14 amino acids. Unmatched junction bases numbered 5, after V lost 4 bases and J lost 3 bases. CDR1 MGHRA and CDR2 YSYEKL come from the germline V gene. The CDR3 DNA reads TGCGCCAGCAGCCCCTATAGCGGGAACTACGAGCAGTACTTC. It specifies CASSPYSGNYEQYF.

The rearrangement joins TRBV10-1 to TRBJ2-7, with 8 positions matching TRBD1. The CDR3 totals 12 residues. V trimming: 5 bases; J trimming: 5 bases; junction bases outside the gene matches: 2. CDR1 is WNHNN and CDR2 is SYGVQD in the germline V gene (reference sequence). For the CDR3, the DNA is TGCGCCAGCAGTCCGACAGGGGACGAGCAGTACTTC. Its translation: CASSPTGDEQYF.

The chain employs TRBV27 and TRBJ2-7, with TRBD2 matching over 10 bases. V lost 2 bases and J lost 3; bases outside the gene matches: 4. CDR3 length: 15 amino acids. Germline CDR1 is MNHEY and CDR2 is SMNVEV (reference sequence). CDR3 in DNA: TGTGCCAGCAGTTTAGGACTAGCGGCCCACTACGAGCAGTACTTC. Protein: CASSLGLAAHYEQYF.